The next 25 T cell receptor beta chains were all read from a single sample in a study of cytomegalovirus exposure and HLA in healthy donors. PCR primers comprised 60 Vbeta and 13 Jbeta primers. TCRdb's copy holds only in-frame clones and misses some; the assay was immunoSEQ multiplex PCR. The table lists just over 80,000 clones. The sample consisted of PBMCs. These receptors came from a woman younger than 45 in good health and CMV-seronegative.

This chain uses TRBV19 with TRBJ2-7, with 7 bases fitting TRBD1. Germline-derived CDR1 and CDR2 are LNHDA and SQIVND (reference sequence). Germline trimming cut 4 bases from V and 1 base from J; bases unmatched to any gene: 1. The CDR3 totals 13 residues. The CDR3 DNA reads TGTGCCAGTAGTAACAGGGGATCCTACGAGCAGTACTTC. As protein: CASSNRGSYEQYF.

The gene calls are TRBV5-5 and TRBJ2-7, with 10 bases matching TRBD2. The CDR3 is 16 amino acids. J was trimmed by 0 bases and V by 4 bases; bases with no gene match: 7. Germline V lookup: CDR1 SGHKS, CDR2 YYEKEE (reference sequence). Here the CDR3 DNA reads TGTGCCAGCAGCAAAGCTGGACTAGCGGTCTCCTACGAGCAGTACTTC. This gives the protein CASSKAGLAVSYEQYF.

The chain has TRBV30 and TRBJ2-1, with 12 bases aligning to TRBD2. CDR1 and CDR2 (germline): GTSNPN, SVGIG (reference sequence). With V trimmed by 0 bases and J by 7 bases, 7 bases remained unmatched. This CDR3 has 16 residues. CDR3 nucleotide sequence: TGTGCCTGGAGTGTACGAGCTAGCGGGGGGGCAAATGAGCAGTTCTTC. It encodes CAWSVRASGGANEQFF.

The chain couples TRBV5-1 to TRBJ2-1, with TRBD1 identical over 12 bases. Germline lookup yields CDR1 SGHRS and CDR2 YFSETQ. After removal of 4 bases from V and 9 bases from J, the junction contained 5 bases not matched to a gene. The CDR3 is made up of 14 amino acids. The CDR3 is CASSGGQGAGEQFF. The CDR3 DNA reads TGCGCCAGCAGCGGGGGACAGGGGGCCGGTGAGCAGTTCTTC.

The CDR3 region is CASSQGTDQPQHF. CDR3 DNA: TGTGCCAGCAGCCAGGGGACGGATCAGCCCCAGCATTTT. V usage is TRBV7-8 and J usage is TRBJ1-5; weak D call: TRBD1 (6 bases). In germline, CDR1 is SGHVS, CDR2 FQNEAQ. The CDR3 runs 13 residues. Trimming cost V 5 bases and J 5 bases, with 10 bases left between them.

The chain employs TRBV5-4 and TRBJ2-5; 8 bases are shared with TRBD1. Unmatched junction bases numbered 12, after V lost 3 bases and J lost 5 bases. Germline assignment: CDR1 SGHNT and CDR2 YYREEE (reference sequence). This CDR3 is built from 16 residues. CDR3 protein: CASSSRNAGGPETQYF. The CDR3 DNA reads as TGTGCCAGCAGCTCCAGAAATGCAGGGGGCCCTGAGACCCAGTACTTC.

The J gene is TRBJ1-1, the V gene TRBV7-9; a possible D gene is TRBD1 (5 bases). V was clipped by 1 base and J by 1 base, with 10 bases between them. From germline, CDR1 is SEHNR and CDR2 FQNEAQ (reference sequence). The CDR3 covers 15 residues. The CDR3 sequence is CASSLGDFRNTEAFF. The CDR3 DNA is TGTGCCAGCAGCTTAGGGGACTTTAGGAACACTGAAGCTTTCTTT.

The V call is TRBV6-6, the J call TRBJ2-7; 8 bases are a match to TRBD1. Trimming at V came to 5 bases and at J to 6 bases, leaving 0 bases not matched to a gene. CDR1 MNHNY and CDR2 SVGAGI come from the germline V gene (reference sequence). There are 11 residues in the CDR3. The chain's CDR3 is CASSDRGEQYF. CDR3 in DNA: TGTGCCAGCAGTGACAGGGGCGAGCAGTACTTC.

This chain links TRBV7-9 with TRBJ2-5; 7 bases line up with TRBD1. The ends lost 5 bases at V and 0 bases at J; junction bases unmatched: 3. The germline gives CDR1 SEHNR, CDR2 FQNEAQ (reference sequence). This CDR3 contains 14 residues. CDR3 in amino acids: CASSPQGNQETQYF. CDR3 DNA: TGTGCCAGCAGCCCACAGGGGAACCAAGAGACCCAGTACTTC.

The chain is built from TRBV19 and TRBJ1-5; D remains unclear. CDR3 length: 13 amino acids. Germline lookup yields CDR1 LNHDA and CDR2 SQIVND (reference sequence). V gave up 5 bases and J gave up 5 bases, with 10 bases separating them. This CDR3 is CASSASGDQPQHF. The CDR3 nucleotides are TGTGCCAGTAGTGCGTCCGGGGATCAGCCCCAGCATTTT.

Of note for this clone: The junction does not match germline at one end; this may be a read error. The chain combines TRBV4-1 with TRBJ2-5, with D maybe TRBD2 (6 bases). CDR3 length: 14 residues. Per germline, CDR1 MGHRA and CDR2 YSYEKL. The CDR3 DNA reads TGCGCCAGCAGCCAAGATAGAGGGGAGGAGAACCAGTACTTC. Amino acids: CASSQDRGEENQYF.

CDR3 nucleotide sequence: TGTGCCAGCAGGGGACTAGCGTCCTACGAGCAGTACTTC. Its translation is CASRGLASYEQYF. This chain joins TRBV6-1 and TRBJ2-7; 10 bases line up with TRBD2. J was trimmed by 1 base and V by 6 bases; bases with no gene match: 0. This CDR3 is built from 13 residues. Per germline, CDR1 MNHNS and CDR2 SASEGT.

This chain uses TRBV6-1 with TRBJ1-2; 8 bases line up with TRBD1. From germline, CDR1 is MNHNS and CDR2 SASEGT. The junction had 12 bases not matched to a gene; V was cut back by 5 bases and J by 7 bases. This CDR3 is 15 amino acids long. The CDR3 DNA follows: TGTGCCAGCAGTCAGACCCGGACAGGGAAGATTGGCTACACCTTC. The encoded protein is CASSQTRTGKIGYTF.

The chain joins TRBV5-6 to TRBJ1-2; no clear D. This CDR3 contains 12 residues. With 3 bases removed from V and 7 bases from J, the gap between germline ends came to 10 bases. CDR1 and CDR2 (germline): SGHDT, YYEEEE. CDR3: CASSWGGIGYTF. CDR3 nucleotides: TGTGCCAGCAGCTGGGGAGGAATTGGCTACACCTTC.

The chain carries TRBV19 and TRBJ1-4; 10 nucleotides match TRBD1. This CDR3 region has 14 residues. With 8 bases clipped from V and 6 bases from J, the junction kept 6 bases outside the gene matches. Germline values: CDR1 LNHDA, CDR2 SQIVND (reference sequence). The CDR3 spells CASRPGQGYEKLFF. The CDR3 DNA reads TGTGCCAGTCGTCCGGGACAGGGGTATGAAAAACTGTTTTTT.

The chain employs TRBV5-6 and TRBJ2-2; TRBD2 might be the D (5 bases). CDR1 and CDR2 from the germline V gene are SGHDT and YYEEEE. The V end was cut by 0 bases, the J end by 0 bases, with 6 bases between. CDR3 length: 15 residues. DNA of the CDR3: TGTGCCAGCAGCTTGGGACTACCGAACACCGGGGAGCTGTTTTTT. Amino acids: CASSLGLPNTGELFF.

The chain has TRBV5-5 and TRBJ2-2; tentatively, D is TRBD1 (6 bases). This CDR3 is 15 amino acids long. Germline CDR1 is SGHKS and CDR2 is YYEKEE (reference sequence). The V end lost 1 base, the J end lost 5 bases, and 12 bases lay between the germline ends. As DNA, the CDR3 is TGTGCCAGCAGCTTGTGGGACATGGGGACCGGGGAGCTGTTTTTT. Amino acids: CASSLWDMGTGELFF.

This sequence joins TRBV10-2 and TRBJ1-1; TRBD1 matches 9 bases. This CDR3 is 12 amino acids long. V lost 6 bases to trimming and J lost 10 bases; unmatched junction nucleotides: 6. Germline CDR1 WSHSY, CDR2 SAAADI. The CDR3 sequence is CASRDPTGGAFF. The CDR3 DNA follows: TGCGCCAGCAGGGATCCGACAGGGGGAGCTTTCTTT.

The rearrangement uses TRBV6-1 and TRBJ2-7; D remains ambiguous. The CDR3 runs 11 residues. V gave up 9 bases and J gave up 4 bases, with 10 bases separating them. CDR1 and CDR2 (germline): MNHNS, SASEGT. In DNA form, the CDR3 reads TGTGCCAGAAGTCTGGCTTACGAGCAGTACTTC. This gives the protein CARSLAYEQYF.

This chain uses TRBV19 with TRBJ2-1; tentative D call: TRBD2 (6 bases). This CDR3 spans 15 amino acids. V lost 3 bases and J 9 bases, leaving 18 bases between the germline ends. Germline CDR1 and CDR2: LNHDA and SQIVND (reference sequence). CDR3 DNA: TGTGCCAGTAGTATTCGGGACTCTCCAGCAAGTGAGCAGTTCTTC. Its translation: CASSIRDSPASEQFF. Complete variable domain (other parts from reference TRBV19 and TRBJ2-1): DGGITQSPKYLFRKEGQNVTLSCEQNLNHDAMYWYRQDPGQGLRLIYYSQIVNDFQKGDIAEGYSVSREKKESFPLTVTSAQKNPTAFYLCASSIRDSPASEQFFGPGTRLTVL.

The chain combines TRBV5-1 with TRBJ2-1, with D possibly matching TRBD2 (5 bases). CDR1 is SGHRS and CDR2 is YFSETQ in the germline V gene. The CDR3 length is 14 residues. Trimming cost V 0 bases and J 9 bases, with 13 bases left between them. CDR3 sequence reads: CASSLVGKTGEQFF. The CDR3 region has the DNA TGCGCCAGCAGCTTGGTCGGGAAAACGGGTGAGCAGTTCTTC.

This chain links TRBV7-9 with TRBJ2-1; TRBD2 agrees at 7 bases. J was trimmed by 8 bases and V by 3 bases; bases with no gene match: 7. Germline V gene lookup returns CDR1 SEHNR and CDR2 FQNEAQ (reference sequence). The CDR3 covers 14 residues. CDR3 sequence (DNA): TGTGCCAGCAGCTTGACGCGGGAGTGGGATGAGCAGTTCTTC. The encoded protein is CASSLTREWDEQFF.

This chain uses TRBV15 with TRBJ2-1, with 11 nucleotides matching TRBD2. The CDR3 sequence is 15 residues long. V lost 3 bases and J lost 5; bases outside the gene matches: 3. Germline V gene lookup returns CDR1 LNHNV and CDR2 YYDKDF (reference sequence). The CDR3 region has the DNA TGTGCCACCAGCAGCGGGACTAGCGGCGACAATGAGCAGTTCTTC. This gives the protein CATSSGTSGDNEQFF. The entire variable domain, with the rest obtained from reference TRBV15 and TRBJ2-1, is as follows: DAMVIQNPRYQVTQFGKPVTLSCSQTLNHNVMYWYQQKSSQAPKLLFHYYDKDFNNEADTPDNFQSRRPNTSFCFLDIRSPGLGDTAMYLCATSSGTSGDNEQFFGPGTRLTVL.

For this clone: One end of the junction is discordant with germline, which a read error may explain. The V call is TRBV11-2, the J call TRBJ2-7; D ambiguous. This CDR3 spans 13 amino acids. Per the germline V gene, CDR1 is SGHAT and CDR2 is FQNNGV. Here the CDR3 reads CASSLDPSYEQYF. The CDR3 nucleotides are TGTGCCAGCAGCCTAGACCCTAGCTACGAGCAGTACTTC.

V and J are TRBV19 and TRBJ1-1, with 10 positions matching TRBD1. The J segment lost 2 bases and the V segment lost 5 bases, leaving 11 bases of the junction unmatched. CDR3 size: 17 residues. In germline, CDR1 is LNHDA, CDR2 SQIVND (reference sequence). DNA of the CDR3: TGTGCCAGTAGTCCCCGACAGGGGGCCCGCGGTAACACTGAAGCTTTCTTT. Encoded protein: CASSPRQGARGNTEAFF.